A selection of T cell receptor beta chains follows, all from one sample in a study of shared clonotypes between healthy human individuals. Profiled with immunoSEQ multiplex PCR; TCRdb holds only in-frame clones, not every one. In the table there are 2 million to 2.5 million clones, nearly 97% of which are singletons. Sequenced sample: naive CD4+ T cells sorted from blood. These receptors came from a man between 18 and 35 years old in good health. CDR3s include the opening cysteine and the closing phenylalanine or tryptophan. Fields, in order: J gene, V gene, D gene, CDR3 protein, CDR3 DNA. D genes are given only for firm matches.

TRBJ2-5	TRBV28	-	CASSLEGGRETQYF	TGTGCCAGCAGTTTAGAAGGGGGGAGGGAGACCCAGTACTTC
TRBJ1-6	TRBV5-1	TRBD1	CASSLRGPSSYNSPLHF	TGCGCCAGCAGTTTGAGGGGGCCTAGCTCCTATAATTCACCCCTCCACTTT
TRBJ1-1	TRBV6-5	TRBD1	CASSLRQGSGTEAFF	TGTGCCAGCAGTTTAAGACAGGGGAGCGGCACTGAAGCTTTCTTT
TRBJ1-2	TRBV6-1	-	CASIDRRTIYGYTF	TGTGCCAGTATAGACCGACGGACGATCTATGGCTACACCTTC
TRBJ2-5	TRBV6-5	-	CASSRLDQETQYF	TGTGCCAGCAGCCGACTGGACCAAGAGACCCAGTACTTC
TRBJ2-2	TRBV19	-	CASKRDDTGELFF	TGTGCCAGTAAGAGGGACGACACCGGGGAGCTGTTTTTT
TRBJ1-3	TRBV7-2	-	CASSFTTGLSGNTIYF	TGTGCCAGCAGCTTTACCACAGGGCTGTCCGGAAACACCATATATTTT
TRBJ1-5	TRBV7-2	-	CASSTGPHQPQHF	TGTGCCAGCAGCACAGGACCCCATCAGCCCCAGCATTTT
TRBJ1-1	TRBV7-2	-	CASSLGGTGNTEAFF	TGTGCCAGCAGCTTAGGGGGGACGGGAAACACTGAAGCTTTCTTT
TRBJ2-7	TRBV7-2	-	CASGRGYEQYF	TGTGCCAGCGGCCGCGGCTACGAGCAGTACTTC
TRBJ2-3	TRBV7-6	-	CASSLYKTFADTQYF	TGTGCCAGCAGCCTCTACAAAACGTTCGCAGATACGCAGTATTTT